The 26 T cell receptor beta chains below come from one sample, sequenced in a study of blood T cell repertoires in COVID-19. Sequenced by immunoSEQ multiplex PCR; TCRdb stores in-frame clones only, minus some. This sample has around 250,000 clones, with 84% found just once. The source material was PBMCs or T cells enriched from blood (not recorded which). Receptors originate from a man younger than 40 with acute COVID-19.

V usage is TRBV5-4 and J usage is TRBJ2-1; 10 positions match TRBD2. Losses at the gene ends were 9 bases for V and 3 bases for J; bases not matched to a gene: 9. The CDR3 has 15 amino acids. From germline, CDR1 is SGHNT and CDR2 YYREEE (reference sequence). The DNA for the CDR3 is TGTGCCACCTCTCTCCGACTAGCGGGCTACAATGAGCAGTTCTTC. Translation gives CATSLRLAGYNEQFF.

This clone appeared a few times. The chain's CDR3 is CASSSGLNEQFF. CDR3 DNA: TGTGCCAGTAGTAGTGGACTCAATGAGCAGTTCTTC. This chain links TRBV19 with TRBJ2-1; tentative D call: TRBD2 (5 bases). The CDR3 length is 12 residues. With 4 bases removed from V and 6 bases from J, the gap between germline ends came to 7 bases. In germline, CDR1 is LNHDA, CDR2 SQIVND (reference sequence). Supplemented by reference TRBV19 and TRBJ2-1, the full variable domain reads DGGITQSPKYLFRKEGQNVTLSCEQNLNHDAMYWYRQDPGQGLRLIYYSQIVNDFQKGDIAEGYSVSREKKESFPLTVTSAQKNPTAFYLCASSSGLNEQFFGPGTRLTVL.

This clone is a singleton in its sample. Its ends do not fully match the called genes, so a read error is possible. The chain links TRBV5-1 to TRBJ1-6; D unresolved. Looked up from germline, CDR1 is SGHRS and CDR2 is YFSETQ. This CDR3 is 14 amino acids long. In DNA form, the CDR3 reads TGTGCCAGCAGCTCAATTTTCGAGAATTCACCCCTCCACTTT. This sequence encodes CASSSIFENSPLHF.

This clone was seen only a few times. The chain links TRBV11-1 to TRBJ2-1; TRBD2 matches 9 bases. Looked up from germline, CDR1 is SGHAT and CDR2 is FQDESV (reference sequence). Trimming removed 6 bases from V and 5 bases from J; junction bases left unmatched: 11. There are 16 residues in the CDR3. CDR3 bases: TGTGCCAGCAGACCTAGCGGGGCGGCTAAAAACAATGAGCAGTTCTTC. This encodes CASRPSGAAKNNEQFF.

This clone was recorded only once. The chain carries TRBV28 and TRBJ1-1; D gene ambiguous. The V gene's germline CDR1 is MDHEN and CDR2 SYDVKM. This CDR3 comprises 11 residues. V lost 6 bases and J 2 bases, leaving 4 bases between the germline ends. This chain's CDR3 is CASSPNTEAFF. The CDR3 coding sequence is TGTGCCAGCAGCCCTAACACTGAAGCTTTCTTT.

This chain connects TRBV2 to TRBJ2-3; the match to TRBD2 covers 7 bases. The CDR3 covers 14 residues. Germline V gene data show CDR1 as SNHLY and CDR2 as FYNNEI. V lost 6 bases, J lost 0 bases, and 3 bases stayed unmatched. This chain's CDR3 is CASSSGASTDTQYF. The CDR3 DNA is TGTGCCAGCAGCAGCGGGGCAAGCACAGATACGCAGTATTTT. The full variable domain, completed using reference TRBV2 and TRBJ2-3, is EPEVTQTPSHQVTQMGQEVILRCVPISNHLYFYWYRQILGQKVEFLVSFYNNEISEKSEIFDDQFSVERPDGSNFTLKIRSTKLEDSAMYFCASSSGASTDTQYFGPGTRLTVL.

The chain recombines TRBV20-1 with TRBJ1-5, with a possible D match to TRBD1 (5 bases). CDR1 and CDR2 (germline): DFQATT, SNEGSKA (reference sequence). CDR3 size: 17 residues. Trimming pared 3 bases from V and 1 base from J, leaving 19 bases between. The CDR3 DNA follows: TGCAGTGCTAGTTCATATGGCAGGAGGGGCAGCAATCAGCCCCAGCATTTT. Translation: CSASSYGRRGSNQPQHF.

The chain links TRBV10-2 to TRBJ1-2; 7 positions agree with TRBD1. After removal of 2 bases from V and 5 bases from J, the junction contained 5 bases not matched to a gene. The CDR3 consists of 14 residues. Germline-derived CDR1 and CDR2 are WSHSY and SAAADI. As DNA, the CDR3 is TGCGCCAGCAGTGAGGCAGGGGGTGGATATGGCTACACCTTC. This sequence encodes CASSEAGGGYGYTF.

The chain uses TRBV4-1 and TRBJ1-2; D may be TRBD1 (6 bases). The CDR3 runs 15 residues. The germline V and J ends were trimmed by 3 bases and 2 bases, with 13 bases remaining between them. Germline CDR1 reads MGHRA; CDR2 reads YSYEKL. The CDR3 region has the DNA TGCGCCAGCAGCCACGCCAGGGGCGCGAACTATGGCTACACCTTC. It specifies CASSHARGANYGYTF.

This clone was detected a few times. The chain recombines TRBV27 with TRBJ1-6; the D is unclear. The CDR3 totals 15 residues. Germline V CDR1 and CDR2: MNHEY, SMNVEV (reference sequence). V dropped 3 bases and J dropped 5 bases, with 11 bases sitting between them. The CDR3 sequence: CASSFSGRNNSPLHF. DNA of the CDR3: TGTGCCAGCAGTTTCAGCGGGAGGAATAATTCACCCCTCCACTTT.

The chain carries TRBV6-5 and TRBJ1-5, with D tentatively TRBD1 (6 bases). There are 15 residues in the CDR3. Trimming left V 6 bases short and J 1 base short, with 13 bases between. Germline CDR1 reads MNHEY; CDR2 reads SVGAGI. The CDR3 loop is CASRKGGHSNQPQHF. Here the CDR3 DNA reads TGTGCCAGCAGAAAGGGGGGGCACAGCAATCAGCCCCAGCATTTT.

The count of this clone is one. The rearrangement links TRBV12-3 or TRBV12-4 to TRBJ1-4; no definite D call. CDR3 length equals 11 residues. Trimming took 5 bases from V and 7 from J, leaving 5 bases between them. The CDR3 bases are TGTGCCAGCAGTACACGTGAAAAACTGTTTTTT. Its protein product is CASSTREKLFF.

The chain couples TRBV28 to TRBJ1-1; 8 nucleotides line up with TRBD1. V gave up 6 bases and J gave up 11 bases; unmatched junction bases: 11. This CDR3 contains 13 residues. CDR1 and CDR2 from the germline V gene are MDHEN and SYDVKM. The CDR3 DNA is TGTGCCAGCAGCGGACAGGGCCATATTTCGGCTTTCTTT. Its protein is CASSGQGHISAFF.

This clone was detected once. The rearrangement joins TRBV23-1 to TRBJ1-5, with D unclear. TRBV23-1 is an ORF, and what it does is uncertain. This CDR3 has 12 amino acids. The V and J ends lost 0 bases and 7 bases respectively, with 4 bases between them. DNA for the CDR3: TGCGCCAGCAGTCAATCTCAACAGCCCCAGCATTTT. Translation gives CASSQSQQPQHF.

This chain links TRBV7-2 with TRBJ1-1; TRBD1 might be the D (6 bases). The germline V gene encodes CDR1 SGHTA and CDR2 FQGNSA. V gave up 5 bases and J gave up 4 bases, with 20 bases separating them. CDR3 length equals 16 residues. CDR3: CASSPSSGARVTEAFF. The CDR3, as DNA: TGTGCCAGCAGCCCATCCTCAGGGGCGAGGGTCACTGAAGCTTTCTTT.

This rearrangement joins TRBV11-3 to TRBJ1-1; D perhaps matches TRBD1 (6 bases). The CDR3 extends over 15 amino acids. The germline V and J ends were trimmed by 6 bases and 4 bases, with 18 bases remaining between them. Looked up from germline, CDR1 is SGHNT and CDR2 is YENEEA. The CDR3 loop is CASRTKQGVGTEAFF. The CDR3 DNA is TGTGCCAGCAGGACTAAACAGGGCGTGGGCACTGAAGCTTTCTTT.

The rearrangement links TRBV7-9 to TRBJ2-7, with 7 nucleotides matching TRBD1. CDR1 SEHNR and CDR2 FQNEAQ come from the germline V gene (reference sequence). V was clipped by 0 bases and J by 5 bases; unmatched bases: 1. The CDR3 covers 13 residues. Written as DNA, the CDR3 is TGTGCCAGCAGCTTAGCACAGGGGAACGAGCAGTACGTC. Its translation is CASSLAQGNEQYV.

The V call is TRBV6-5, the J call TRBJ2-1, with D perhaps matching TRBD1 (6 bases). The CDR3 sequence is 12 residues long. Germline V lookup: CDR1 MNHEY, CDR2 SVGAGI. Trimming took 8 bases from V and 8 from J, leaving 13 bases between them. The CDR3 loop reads CASPAGGYEQFF. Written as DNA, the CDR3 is TGTGCCAGCCCGGCTGGGGGCTATGAGCAGTTCTTC.

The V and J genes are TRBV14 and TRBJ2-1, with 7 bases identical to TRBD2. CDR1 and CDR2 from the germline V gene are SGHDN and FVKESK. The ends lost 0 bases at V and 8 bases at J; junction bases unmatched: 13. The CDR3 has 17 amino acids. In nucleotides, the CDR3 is TGTGCCAGCAGCCAAGATTTCGGTAGGACTAGAGTTCATGAGCAGTTCTTC. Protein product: CASSQDFGRTRVHEQFF.

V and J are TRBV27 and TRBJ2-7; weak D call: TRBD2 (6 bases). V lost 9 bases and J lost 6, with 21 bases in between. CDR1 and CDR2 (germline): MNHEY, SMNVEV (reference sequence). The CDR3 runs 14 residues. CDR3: CASRSVEGGGEQYV. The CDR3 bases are TGTGCCAGTAGAAGTGTTGAGGGAGGCGGCGAGCAGTACGTC.

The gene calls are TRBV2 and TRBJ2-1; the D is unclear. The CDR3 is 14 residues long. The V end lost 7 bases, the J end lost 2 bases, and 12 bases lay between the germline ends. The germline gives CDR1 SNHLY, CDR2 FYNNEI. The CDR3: CASMQASTYNEQFF. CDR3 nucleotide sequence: TGTGCCAGCATGCAGGCGTCCACCTACAATGAGCAGTTCTTC. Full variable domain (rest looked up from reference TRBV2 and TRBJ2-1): EPEVTQTPSHQVTQMGQEVILRCVPISNHLYFYWYRQILGQKVEFLVSFYNNEISEKSEIFDDQFSVERPDGSNFTLKIRSTKLEDSAMYFCASMQASTYNEQFFGPGTRLTVL.

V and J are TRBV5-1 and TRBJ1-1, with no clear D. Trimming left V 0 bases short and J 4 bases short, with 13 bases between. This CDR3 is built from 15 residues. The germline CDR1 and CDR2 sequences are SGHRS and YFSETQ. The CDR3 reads CASSLGVPLATEAFF. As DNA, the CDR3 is TGCGCCAGCAGCTTGGGGGTCCCCTTAGCCACTGAAGCTTTCTTT.

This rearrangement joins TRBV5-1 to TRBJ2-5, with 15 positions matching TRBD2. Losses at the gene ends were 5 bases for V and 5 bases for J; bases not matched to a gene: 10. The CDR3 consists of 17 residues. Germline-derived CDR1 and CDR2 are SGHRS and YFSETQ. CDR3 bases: TGCGCCAGCAGTCGCGGGACTAGCGGGGGGCCCCAGGAGACCCAGTACTTC. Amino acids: CASSRGTSGGPQETQYF. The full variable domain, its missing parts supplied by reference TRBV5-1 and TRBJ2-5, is KAGVTQTPRYLIKTRGQQVTLSCSPISGHRSVSWYQQTPGQGLQFLFEYFSETQRNKGNFPGRFSGRQFSNSRSEMNVSTLELGDSALYLCASSRGTSGGPQETQYFGPGTRLLVL.

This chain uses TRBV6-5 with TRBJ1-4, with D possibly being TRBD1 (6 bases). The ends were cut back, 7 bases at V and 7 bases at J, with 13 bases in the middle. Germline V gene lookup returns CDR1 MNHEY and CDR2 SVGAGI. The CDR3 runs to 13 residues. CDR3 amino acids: CASTRGGFEKLFF. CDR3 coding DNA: TGTGCCAGCACTCGGGGGGGCTTTGAAAAACTGTTTTTT.

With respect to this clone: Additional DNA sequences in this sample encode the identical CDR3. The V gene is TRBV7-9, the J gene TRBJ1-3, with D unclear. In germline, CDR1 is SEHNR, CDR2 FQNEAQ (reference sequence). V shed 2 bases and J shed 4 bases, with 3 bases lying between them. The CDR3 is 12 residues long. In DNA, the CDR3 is TGTGCCAGCAGCTTACAGGGAAACACCATATATTTT. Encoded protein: CASSLQGNTIYF.

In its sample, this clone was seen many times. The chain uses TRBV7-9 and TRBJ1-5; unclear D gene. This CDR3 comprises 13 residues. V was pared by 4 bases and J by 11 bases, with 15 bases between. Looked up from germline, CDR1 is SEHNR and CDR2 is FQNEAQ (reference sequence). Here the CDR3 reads CASSSTEPPTQHF. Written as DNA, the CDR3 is TGTGCCAGCAGCTCAACAGAGCCTCCGACCCAGCATTTT.